Below, one TCR beta chain is given with its context. Its antigen specificity is not known. No base-level quality is on record; no much larger clone is a single base apart. TCRbeta CDR3 regions were amplified from genomic DNA using the immunoSEQ Assay, a bias-controlled multiplex PCR. On the study's bioinformatics: The number of nucleated cells in each sample was estimated by amplification of reference gene primers within the assay. Sequence reads were collapsed and filtered to measure the absolute abundance of every unique TCRbeta CDR3 rearrangement. For each sample, productive Simpson clonality was calculated as the square root of Simpson's diversity index over productive rearrangements. TCRdb re-hosts the immuneACCESS table, in-frame sequences only. Its copies lack some clones; in the studies checked, an unresolved V gene accounts for under half of them, and the cause for the rest is not known. V and J calls and clone size are given by that table; D and trimming were obtained from the DNA. The sample includes about 130,000 clones, with roughly 79% observed a single time. The top ten constitute more than 10% of the sample.

This record belongs to a study of blood T cell repertoires in COVID-19 (dated by TCRdb to the early 2020s). For the study in its entirety: Collaborator samples came from the United States, Italy and Spain and covered acute and convalescent phases of COVID-19. Subjects who had been exposed to COVID-19, were actively infected with it, or had recovered from it provided the deeply sampled blood TCRbeta repertoires that made up the dataset. The samples were drawn from the first 160 participants of the ongoing ImmuneRACE study and from over 950 subjects provided by 6 global collaborators. Sample metadata almost always included a de-identified subject ID, COVID-19 status, age in years and sex. The prospective study material was composed of cDNA or gDNA derived from T cells, B-cell-depleted T cells, or PBMCs. Where HLA class I and class II types were available, the types were taken from metadata supplied by the sample provider, not from assay-based typing. The repertoires were released in a freely available public database meant as a resource for research on the immune response to SARS-CoV-2. Paper-wide results and their limitations: Clinical and demographic metadata were provided uncurated, with the amount varying by source and participant.

V is shortened by 2 bases, J by 4 bases, and the region joining them spans 13 bases. Its CDR3 holds 15 amino acids, cysteine through phenylalanine. This entry keeps only the CDR3 DNA: 45 bases, framed from base 1. Sequences MDHEN (CDR1) and SYDVKM (CDR2) are obtained from the germline V gene. Whole blood was collected in K2EDTA tubes by collaborating institutions according to the institutions' own protocols. For TCRbeta analysis, collaborators shipped samples in one of three forms: frozen whole blood, isolated PBMCs, or DNA extracted from either of those sample types. The sample was peripheral blood. The sequence was collected from a human donor in a cohort sampled during active COVID-19. The V and J genes are TRBV28 and TRBJ2-3, and TRBD2 may be the D gene, going by 7 matching bases. The CDR3 here reads CASSLRPGGADTQYF. The DNA reads TGTGCCAGCAGTTTAAGGCCGGGGGGCGCAGATACGCAGTATTTT.